The sequence of this T cell receptor (beta chain) was determined in a study of cytomegalovirus exposure and HLA in healthy donors. In the PCR, 60 Vbeta and 13 Jbeta primers were used. Produced via immunoSEQ multiplex PCR; TCRdb's table is partial and in-frame only. The sample includes some 150,000 clones, roughly 87% of them seen just once. The CDR3 totals 13 residues. From germline, CDR1 is MNHNY and CDR2 SVGAGI (reference sequence). With 6 bases removed from V and 7 bases from J, the gap between germline ends came to 13 bases. Sequenced: PBMCs. The clonotype was recovered from a man aged 25-45 years in good health and CMV-seropositive. V and J are TRBV6-6 and TRBJ2-1; D may be TRBD1 (6 bases). CDR3 in amino acids: CASRNRDWNEQFF. The CDR3 region has the DNA TGTGCCAGCAGAAACAGGGATTGGAATGAGCAGTTCTTC.